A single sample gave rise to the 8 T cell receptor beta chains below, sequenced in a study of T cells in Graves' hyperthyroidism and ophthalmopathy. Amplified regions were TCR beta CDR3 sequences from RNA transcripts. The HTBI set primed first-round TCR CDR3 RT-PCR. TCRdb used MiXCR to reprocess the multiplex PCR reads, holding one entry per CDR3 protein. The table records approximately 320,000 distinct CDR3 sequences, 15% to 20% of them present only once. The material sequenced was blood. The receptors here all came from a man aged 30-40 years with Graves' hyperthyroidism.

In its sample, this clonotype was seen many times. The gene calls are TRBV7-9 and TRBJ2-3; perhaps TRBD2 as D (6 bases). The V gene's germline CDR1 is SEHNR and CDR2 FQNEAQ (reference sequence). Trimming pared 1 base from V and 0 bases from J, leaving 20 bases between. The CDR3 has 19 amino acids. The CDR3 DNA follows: TGTGCCAGCAGCTTAGGGGGGGTCTTAGCGACCAAGAGCACAGATACGCAGTATTTT. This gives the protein CASSLGGVLATKSTDTQYF.

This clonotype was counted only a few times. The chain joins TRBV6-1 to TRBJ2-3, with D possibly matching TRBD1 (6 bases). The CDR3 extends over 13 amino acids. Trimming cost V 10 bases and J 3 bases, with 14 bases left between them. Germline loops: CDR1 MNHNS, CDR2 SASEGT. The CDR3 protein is CATETRGTDTQYF. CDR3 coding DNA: TGTGCCACTGAAACGAGGGGGACAGATACGCAGTATTTT.

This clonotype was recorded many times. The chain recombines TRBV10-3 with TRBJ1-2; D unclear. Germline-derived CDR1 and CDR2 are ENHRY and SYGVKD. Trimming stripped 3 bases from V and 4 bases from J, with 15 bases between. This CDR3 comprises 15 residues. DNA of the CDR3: TGTGCCATCAGTGAAAACCCCCCGGGGAGCTATGGCTACACCTTC. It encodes CAISENPPGSYGYTF.

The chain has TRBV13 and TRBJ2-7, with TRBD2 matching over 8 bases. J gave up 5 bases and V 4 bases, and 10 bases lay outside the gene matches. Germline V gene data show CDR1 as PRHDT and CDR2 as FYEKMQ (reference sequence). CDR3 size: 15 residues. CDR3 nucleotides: TGTGCCAGCAGCTCCTTTGGAGCGGGAGTGCACGAGCAGTACTTC. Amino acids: CASSSFGAGVHEQYF.

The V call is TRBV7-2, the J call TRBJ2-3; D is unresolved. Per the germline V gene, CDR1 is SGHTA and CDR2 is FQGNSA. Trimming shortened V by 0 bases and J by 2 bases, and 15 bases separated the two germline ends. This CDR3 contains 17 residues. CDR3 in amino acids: CASSLAPMVGHTDTQYF. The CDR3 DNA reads TGTGCCAGCAGCTTAGCCCCTATGGTTGGCCACACAGATACGCAGTATTTT.

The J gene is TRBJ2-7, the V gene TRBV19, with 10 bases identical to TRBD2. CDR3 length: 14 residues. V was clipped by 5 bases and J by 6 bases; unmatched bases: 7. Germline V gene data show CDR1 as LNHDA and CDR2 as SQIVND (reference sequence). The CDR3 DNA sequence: TGTGCCAGTAGTCGACTAGCGGGCCCCAGCGAGCAGTACTTC. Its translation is CASSRLAGPSEQYF.

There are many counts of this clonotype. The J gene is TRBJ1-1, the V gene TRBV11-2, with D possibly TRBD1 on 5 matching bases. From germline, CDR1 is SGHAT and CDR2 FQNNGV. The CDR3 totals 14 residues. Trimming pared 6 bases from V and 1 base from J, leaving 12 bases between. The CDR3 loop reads CASRSGTANTEAFF. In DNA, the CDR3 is TGTGCCAGCAGATCCGGGACGGCGAACACTGAAGCTTTCTTT.

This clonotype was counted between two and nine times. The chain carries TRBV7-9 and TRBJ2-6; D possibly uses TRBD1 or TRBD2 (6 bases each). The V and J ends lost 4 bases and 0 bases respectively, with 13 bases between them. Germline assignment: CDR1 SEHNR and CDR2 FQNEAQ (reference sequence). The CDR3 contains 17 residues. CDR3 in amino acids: CASSSRPGASGANVLTF. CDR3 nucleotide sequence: TGTGCCAGCAGCTCCCGCCCGGGGGCCTCTGGGGCCAACGTCCTGACTTTC. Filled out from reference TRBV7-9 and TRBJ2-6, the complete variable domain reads DTGVSQNPRHKITKRGQNVTFRCDPISEHNRLYWYRQTLGQGPEFLTYFQNEAQLEKSRLLSDRFSAERPKGSFSTLEIQRTEQGDSAMYLCASSSRPGASGANVLTFGAGSRLTVL.